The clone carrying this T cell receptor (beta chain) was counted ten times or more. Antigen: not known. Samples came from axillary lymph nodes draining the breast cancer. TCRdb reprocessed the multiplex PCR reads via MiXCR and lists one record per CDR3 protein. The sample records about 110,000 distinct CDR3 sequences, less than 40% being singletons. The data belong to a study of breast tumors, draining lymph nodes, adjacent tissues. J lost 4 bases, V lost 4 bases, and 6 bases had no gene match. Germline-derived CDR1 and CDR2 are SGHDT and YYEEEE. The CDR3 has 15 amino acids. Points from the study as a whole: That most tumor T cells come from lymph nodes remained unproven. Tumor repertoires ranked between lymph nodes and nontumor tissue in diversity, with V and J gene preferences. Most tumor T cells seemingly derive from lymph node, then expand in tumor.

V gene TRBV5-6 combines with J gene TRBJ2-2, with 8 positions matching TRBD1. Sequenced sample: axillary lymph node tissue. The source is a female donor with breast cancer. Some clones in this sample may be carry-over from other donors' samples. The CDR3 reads CASSKRDRRTGELFF. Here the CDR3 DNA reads TGTGCCAGCAGCAAACGGGACAGGCGCACCGGGGAGCTGTTTTTT. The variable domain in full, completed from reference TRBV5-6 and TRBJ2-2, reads DAGVTQSPTHLIKTRGQQVTLRCSPKSGHDTVSWYQQALGQGPQFIFQYYEEEERQRGNFPDRFSGHQFPNYSSELNVNALLLGDSALYLCASSKRDRRTGELFFGEGSRLTVL.